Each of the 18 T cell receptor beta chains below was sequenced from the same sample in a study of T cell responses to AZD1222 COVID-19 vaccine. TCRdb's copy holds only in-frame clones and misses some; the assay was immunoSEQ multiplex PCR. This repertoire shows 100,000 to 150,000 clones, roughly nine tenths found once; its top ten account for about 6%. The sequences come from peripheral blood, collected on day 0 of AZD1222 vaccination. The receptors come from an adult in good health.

The CDR3 loop is CASSLGRSYGYTF. CDR3 nucleotides: TGTGCCAGCAGTTTGGGACGGAGCTATGGCTACACCTTC. J is TRBJ1-2 and V is TRBV6-5; possible D gene TRBD1, 5 bases. Germline loops: CDR1 MNHEY, CDR2 SVGAGI. V gave up 4 bases and J gave up 4 bases, with 10 bases separating them. The CDR3 contains 13 residues.

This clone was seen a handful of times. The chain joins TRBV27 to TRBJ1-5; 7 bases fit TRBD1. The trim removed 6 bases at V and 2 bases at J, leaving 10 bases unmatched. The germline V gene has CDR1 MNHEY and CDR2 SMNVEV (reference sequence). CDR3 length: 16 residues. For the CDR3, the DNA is TGTGCCAGCAGCCCTTTATCCAGGGGGGGCAATCAGCCCCAGCATTTT. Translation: CASSPLSRGGNQPQHF.

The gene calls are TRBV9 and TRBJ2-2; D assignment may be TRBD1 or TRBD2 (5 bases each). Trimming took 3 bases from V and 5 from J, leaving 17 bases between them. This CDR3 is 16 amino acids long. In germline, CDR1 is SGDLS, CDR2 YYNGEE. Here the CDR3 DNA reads TGTGCCAGCAGCGCTAGCTTGAGGGGATTGACCGGGGAGCTGTTTTTT. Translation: CASSASLRGLTGELFF.

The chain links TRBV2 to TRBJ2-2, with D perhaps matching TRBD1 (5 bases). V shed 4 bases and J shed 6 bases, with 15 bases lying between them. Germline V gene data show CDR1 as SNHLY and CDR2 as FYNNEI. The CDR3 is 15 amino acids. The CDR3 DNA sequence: TGTGCCAGCAGTGTTATTACCCCAGGGTCCGGGGAGCTGTTTTTT. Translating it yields CASSVITPGSGELFF.

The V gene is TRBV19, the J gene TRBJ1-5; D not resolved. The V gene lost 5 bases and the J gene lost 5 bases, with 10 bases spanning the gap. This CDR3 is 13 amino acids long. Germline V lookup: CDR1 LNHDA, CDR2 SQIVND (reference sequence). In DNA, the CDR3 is TGTGCCAGTAGTGCTAGGGTGTATCAGCCCCAGCATTTT. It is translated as CASSARVYQPQHF.

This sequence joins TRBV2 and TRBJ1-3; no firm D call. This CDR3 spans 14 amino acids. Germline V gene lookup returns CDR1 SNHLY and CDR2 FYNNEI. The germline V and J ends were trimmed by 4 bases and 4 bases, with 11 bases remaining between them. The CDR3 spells CASSVGRRGNTIYF. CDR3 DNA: TGTGCCAGCAGTGTTGGACGGAGAGGAAACACCATATATTTT. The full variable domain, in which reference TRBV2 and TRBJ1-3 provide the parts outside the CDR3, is EPEVTQTPSHQVTQMGQEVILRCVPISNHLYFYWYRQILGQKVEFLVSFYNNEISEKSEIFDDQFSVERPDGSNFTLKIRSTKLEDSAMYFCASSVGRRGNTIYFGEGSWLTVV.

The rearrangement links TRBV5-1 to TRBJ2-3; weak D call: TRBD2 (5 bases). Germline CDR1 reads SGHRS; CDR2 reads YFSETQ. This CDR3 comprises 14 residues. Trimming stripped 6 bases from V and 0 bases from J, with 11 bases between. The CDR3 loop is CASKDLSSTDTQYF. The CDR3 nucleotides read TGCGCCAGCAAGGACTTATCTAGCACAGATACGCAGTATTTT.

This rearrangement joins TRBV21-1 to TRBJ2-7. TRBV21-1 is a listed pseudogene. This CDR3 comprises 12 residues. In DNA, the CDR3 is TGTGCCAGCCACGACCGAAAATACGAGCAGTACTTC. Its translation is CASHDRKYEQYF.

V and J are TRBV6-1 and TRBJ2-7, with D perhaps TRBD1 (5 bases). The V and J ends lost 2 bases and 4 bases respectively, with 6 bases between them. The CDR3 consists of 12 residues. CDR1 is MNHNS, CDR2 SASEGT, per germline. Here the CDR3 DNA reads TGTGCCAGCAGTGAACAGGGTTACGAGCAGTACTTC. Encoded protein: CASSEQGYEQYF.

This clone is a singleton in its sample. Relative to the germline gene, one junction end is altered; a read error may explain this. CDR3 bases: TGTGCCAGCAGTCAAGGACCGACCTCCGGCCAGCCCCAGCATTTT. Amino acids: CASSQGPTSGQPQHF. This chain uses TRBV3-1 (or the pseudogene TRBV3-2) with TRBJ1-5; D not certain. CDR1 and CDR2 (germline): LGHDT, YNNKEL (reference sequence). CDR3 length: 15 amino acids.

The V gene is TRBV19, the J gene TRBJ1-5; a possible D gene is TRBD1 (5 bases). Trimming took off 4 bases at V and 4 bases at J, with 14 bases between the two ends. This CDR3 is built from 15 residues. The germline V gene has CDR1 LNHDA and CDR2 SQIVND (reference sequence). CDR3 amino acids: CASSTETDRNQPQHF. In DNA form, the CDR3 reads TGTGCCAGTAGTACCGAGACAGACCGTAATCAGCCCCAGCATTTT. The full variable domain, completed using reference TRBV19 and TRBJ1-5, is DGGITQSPKYLFRKEGQNVTLSCEQNLNHDAMYWYRQDPGQGLRLIYYSQIVNDFQKGDIAEGYSVSREKKESFPLTVTSAQKNPTAFYLCASSTETDRNQPQHFGDGTRLSIL.

The DNA of the CDR3 is TGTGCCAGCACCCGAGGGCCCTCGGAATATGGCTACACCTTC. It translates to CASTRGPSEYGYTF. The chain is built from TRBV27 and TRBJ1-2; D is unresolved. V was cut by 7 bases and J by 5 bases, with 17 bases left in between. The germline gives CDR1 MNHEY, CDR2 SMNVEV (reference sequence). The CDR3 sequence is 14 residues long.

CDR3 nucleotide sequence: TGTGCCAGCAGCTCCGGGGGGAACACTGAAGCTTTCTTT. Its translation: CASSSGGNTEAFF. The chain carries TRBV7-9 and TRBJ1-1; D possibly corresponds to TRBD1 (5 bases). V was trimmed by 4 bases and J by 1 base, leaving 7 bases between them. The CDR3 has 13 residues. Germline V gives CDR1 SEHNR, CDR2 FQNEAQ (reference sequence).

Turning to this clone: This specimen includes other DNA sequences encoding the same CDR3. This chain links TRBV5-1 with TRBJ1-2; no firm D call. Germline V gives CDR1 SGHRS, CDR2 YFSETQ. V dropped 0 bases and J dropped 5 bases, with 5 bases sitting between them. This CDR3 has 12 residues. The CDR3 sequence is CASSLGAYGYTF. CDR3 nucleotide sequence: TGCGCCAGCAGCTTGGGGGCATATGGCTACACCTTC.

The CDR3 region has the DNA TGTGCCAGCAGTTACTCACAGGGGGCCAGCTATGGCTACACCTTC. This sequence encodes CASSYSQGASYGYTF. The genes are TRBV6-2 or TRBV6-3 and TRBJ1-2; 9 bases align to TRBD1. This CDR3 comprises 15 residues. Trimming cost V 0 bases and J 4 bases; bases outside gene matches: 3. Germline values: CDR1 MNHEY, CDR2 SVGEGT.

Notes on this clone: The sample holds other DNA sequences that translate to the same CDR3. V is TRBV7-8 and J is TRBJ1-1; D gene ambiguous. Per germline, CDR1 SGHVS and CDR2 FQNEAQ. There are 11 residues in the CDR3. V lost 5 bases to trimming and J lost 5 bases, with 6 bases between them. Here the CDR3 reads CASSRGTEAFF. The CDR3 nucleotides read TGTGCCAGCAGCCGAGGGACTGAAGCTTTCTTT.

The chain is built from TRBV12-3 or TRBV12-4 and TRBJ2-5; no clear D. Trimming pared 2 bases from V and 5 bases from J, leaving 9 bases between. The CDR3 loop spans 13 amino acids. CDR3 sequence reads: CASSLMGGETQYF. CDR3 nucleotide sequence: TGTGCCAGCAGTTTAATGGGTGGGGAGACCCAGTACTTC.

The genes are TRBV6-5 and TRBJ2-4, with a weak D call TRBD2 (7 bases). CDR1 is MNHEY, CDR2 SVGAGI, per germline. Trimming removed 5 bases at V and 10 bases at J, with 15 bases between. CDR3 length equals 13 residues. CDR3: CASSPGVGGIQYF. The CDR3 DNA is TGTGCCAGCAGTCCAGGGGTGGGAGGGATTCAGTACTTC.